The TCR beta chain described here comes from a study of blood T cell repertoires in COVID-19. The sample holds many counts of this clone. Some clones are missing from TCRdb's copy, which holds only in-frame ones; the method was immunoSEQ multiplex PCR. Found here are 150,000 to 200,000 clones, roughly 80% of them singletons; the top ten hold around 10%. CDR1 and CDR2 from the germline V gene are SNHLY and FYNNEI. The CDR3 sequence is 13 residues long. The V and J ends lost 7 bases and 6 bases respectively, with 16 bases between them. Sequences were obtained from peripheral blood. This sequence was found in a woman in her 40s with COVID-19, enrolled during active disease. The rearrangement uses TRBV2 and TRBJ2-7; the D gene is possibly TRBD2 (5 bases). The CDR3 loop is CASTPLGSAEQYF. The CDR3 DNA reads TGTGCCAGCACTCCACTAGGGTCGGCCGAGCAGTACTTC.